The 27 T cell receptor beta chains below come from one sample, sequenced in a study of beta chain features in type 1 diabetes. Sequenced material consisted of expressed TCRB transcripts (all of the isolated RNA was reverse transcribed). Produced via immunoSEQ multiplex PCR; TCRdb's table is partial and in-frame only. The data hold 150,000 to 190,000 clones, with less than 9.5% observed a single time. What was sequenced was central memory CD4+ T cells from blood. The receptors were sampled from a man younger than 35 in good health.

The rearrangement links TRBV7-2 to TRBJ1-1; D uncertain. This CDR3 contains 14 residues. Trimming took 1 base from V and 10 from J, leaving 16 bases between them. Germline V gene lookup returns CDR1 SGHTA and CDR2 FQGNSA. The CDR3 region has the DNA TGTGCCAGCAGCTTAGTTTTATCTGGTCTATCAGCTTTCTTT. Amino acids: CASSLVLSGLSAFF.

The chain uses TRBV7-2 and TRBJ2-1; 13 bases match TRBD2. Trimming cost V 1 base and J 8 bases; bases outside gene matches: 8. Germline CDR1 is SGHTA and CDR2 is FQGNSA. This CDR3 comprises 17 residues. The CDR3 here is CASSLEFGLAGVDEQFF. The CDR3 coding sequence is TGTGCCAGCAGCTTAGAGTTTGGACTAGCGGGAGTCGATGAGCAGTTCTTC.

This clone was detected a few times. The V gene is TRBV7-2, the J gene TRBJ2-5; no definite D call. CDR3 length: 13 residues. V was clipped by 7 bases and J by 2 bases, with 11 bases between them. In germline, CDR1 is SGHTA, CDR2 FQGNSA. The CDR3 here is CASTQMPQETQYF. The DNA of the CDR3 is TGTGCCAGCACCCAGATGCCGCAAGAGACCCAGTACTTC.

V gene TRBV7-9 combines with J gene TRBJ1-3, with 9 bases lining up with TRBD1. V gave up 8 bases and J gave up 3 bases; unmatched junction bases: 5. The CDR3 has 14 amino acids. Germline CDR1 and CDR2: SEHNR and FQNEAQ (reference sequence). CDR3 in amino acids: CASGTGQGGNTIYF. The CDR3 nucleotides read TGTGCCAGCGGGACAGGGCAGGGTGGAAACACCATATATTTT.

The chain uses TRBV9 and TRBJ2-1; 9 positions agree with TRBD1. The CDR3 is made up of 17 amino acids. CDR1 is SGDLS and CDR2 is YYNGEE in the germline V gene. V shed 4 bases and J 7 bases; nucleotides not matched to a gene: 15. Here the CDR3 DNA reads TGTGCCAGCAGCCCCTCATCCGGGACAGGGTGGTGGAATGAGCAGTTCTTC. Translated: CASSPSSGTGWWNEQFF.

The chain joins TRBV5-5 to TRBJ2-1, with TRBD2 matching 8 bases. Germline trimming cut 0 bases from V and 7 bases from J; bases unmatched to any gene: 6. Germline V gene sequence: CDR1 SGHKS, CDR2 YYEKEE (reference sequence). The CDR3 has 15 residues. Here the CDR3 reads CASSLDGRAGNEQFF. The CDR3 coding sequence is TGTGCCAGCAGCTTGGACGGGAGGGCCGGGAATGAGCAGTTCTTC.

The V and J genes are TRBV5-4 and TRBJ2-7, with a tentative D call TRBD2 (5 bases). The V end was cut by 4 bases, the J end by 4 bases, with 18 bases between. Germline loops: CDR1 SGHNT, CDR2 YYREEE (reference sequence). This CDR3 is 15 amino acids long. The CDR3 reads CASSPQGGGLYEQYF. The CDR3 DNA follows: TGTGCCAGCAGCCCCCAAGGTGGAGGTCTTTACGAGCAGTACTTC. The whole variable domain, filled in from reference TRBV5-4 and TRBJ2-7, reads ETGVTQSPTHLIKTRGQQVTLRCSSQSGHNTVSWYQQALGQGPQFIFQYYREEENGRGNFPPRFSGLQFPNYSSELNVNALELDDSALYLCASSPQGGGLYEQYFGPGTRLTVT.

This clone appeared a few times. The chain carries TRBV28 and TRBJ1-2; 7 bases agree with TRBD1. Trimming took 4 bases from V and 5 from J; bases not matched to a gene: 7. Germline CDR1 reads MDHEN; CDR2 reads SYDVKM. The CDR3 consists of 14 residues. This CDR3 reads CASSSAGTDYGYTF. For the CDR3, the DNA is TGTGCCAGCAGTTCCGCCGGGACAGATTATGGCTACACCTTC.

In this sample, this clone turned up many times. The chain carries TRBV7-9 and TRBJ2-2; D may be TRBD1 (5 bases). Trimming took off 6 bases at V and 4 bases at J, with 12 bases between the two ends. The CDR3 consists of 14 residues. Germline CDR1 and CDR2: SEHNR and FQNEAQ (reference sequence). CDR3: CASRPQGTTGELFF. CDR3 in DNA: TGTGCCAGCAGACCCCAGGGAACCACCGGGGAGCTGTTTTTT.

This sequence joins TRBV7-9 and TRBJ1-2; possible D gene TRBD1, 5 bases. V gave up 2 bases and J gave up 6 bases, with 13 bases separating them. CDR1 SEHNR and CDR2 FQNEAQ come from the germline V gene (reference sequence). The CDR3 spans 14 residues. The CDR3 spells CASSLNQGRHGYTF. Here the CDR3 DNA reads TGTGCCAGCAGCTTAAACCAGGGCAGGCATGGCTACACCTTC.

The chain employs TRBV27 and TRBJ2-1, with TRBD2 matching 10 bases. The CDR3 is made up of 15 amino acids. V trimming: 5 bases; J trimming: 6 bases; junction bases outside the gene matches: 7. Germline assignment: CDR1 MNHEY and CDR2 SMNVEV (reference sequence). This chain's CDR3 is CASSKQRGGPNEQFF. For the CDR3, the DNA is TGTGCCAGCAGTAAACAGCGGGGGGGCCCCAATGAGCAGTTCTTC.

The V call is TRBV5-4, the J call TRBJ1-4; TRBD1 aligns across 8 bases. V dropped 4 bases and J dropped 1; count of bases not matched to a gene: 3. In germline, CDR1 is SGHNT, CDR2 YYREEE (reference sequence). The CDR3 sequence is 15 residues long. In nucleotides, the CDR3 is TGTGCCAGCAGCCAAGGACAGGGAACTAATGAAAAACTGTTTTTT. Its translation: CASSQGQGTNEKLFF.

V gene TRBV5-1 combines with J gene TRBJ2-7, with TRBD2 matching 14 bases. CDR1 is SGHRS and CDR2 is YFSETQ in the germline V gene. V was clipped by 4 bases and J by 0 bases; unmatched bases: 3. The CDR3 consists of 16 residues. The CDR3 sequence is CASSLGTSGSSYEQYF. The CDR3 coding sequence is TGCGCCAGCAGCCTAGGGACTAGCGGGAGCTCCTACGAGCAGTACTTC.

V usage is TRBV5-5 and J usage is TRBJ1-5; tentatively, D is TRBD1 (6 bases). The V gene lost 3 bases and the J gene lost 7 bases, with 11 bases spanning the gap. There are 13 residues in the CDR3. The germline V gene has CDR1 SGHKS and CDR2 YYEKEE (reference sequence). DNA for the CDR3: TGTGCCAGCAGCTCGGACAGATCCCAGCCCCAGCATTTT. It translates to CASSSDRSQPQHF.

The V call is TRBV7-2, the J call TRBJ2-7; D gene ambiguous. Germline CDR1 SGHTA, CDR2 FQGNSA. V lost 5 bases to trimming and J lost 4 bases, with 12 bases between them. This CDR3 comprises 13 residues. In nucleotides, the CDR3 is TGTGCCAGCAGCCCAAACGCAGGTTACGAGCAGTACTTC. Translated: CASSPNAGYEQYF.

This clone was counted a few times. The V and J genes are TRBV18 and TRBJ2-3; D is perhaps TRBD1 (5 bases). V lost 4 bases and J 2 bases, leaving 7 bases between the germline ends. Germline V lookup: CDR1 KGHSH, CDR2 LQKENI. The CDR3 has 13 residues. The CDR3, as DNA: TGTGCCAGCTCACTCAGGGACACAGATACGCAGTATTTT. Translating gives CASSLRDTDTQYF.

V usage is TRBV7-2 and J usage is TRBJ2-7, with D perhaps TRBD2 (6 bases). Germline V gene lookup returns CDR1 SGHTA and CDR2 FQGNSA. V lost 6 bases, J lost 4 bases, and 19 bases lay in between. The CDR3 consists of 15 residues. The CDR3, as DNA: TGTGCCAGCAGGCCTACTAGCTCGGGAGAGTACGAGCAGTACTTC. Encoded protein: CASRPTSSGEYEQYF.

The J gene is TRBJ2-1, the V gene TRBV18; a possible D gene is TRBD1 (5 bases). V lost 0 bases, J lost 0 bases, and 9 bases lay in between. Germline CDR1 reads KGHSH; CDR2 reads LQKENI. The CDR3 runs to 16 residues. The CDR3 protein is CASSPPATGSYNEQFF. DNA of the CDR3: TGTGCCAGCTCACCACCGGCAACAGGCTCCTACAATGAGCAGTTCTTC. The whole variable domain, remainder taken from reference TRBV18 and TRBJ2-1, is NAGVMQNPRHLVRRRGQEARLRCSPMKGHSHVYWYRQLPEEGLKFMVYLQKENIIDESGMPKERFSAEFPKEGPSILRIQQVVRGDSAAYFCASSPPATGSYNEQFFGPGTRLTVL.

This clone has a handful of counts. The chain employs TRBV28 and TRBJ2-3; TRBD1 matches at 11 bases. The CDR3 length is 15 residues. Germline assignment: CDR1 MDHEN and CDR2 SYDVKM. Trimming took 7 bases from V and 4 from J; bases not matched to a gene: 7. The CDR3, as DNA: TGTGCCAGCACCCTAGGGGGACAGGGGGCAGATACGCAGTATTTT. It yields the protein CASTLGGQGADTQYF.

The J gene is TRBJ2-5, the V gene TRBV9; maybe TRBD2 (6 bases). Germline values: CDR1 SGDLS, CDR2 YYNGEE. The CDR3 is made up of 17 amino acids. Trimming removed 4 bases at V and 0 bases at J, with 19 bases between. The CDR3 is CASSPRGGETYQETQYF. The CDR3 region has the DNA TGTGCCAGCAGCCCGAGGGGCGGGGAAACGTACCAAGAGACCCAGTACTTC.

This clone was detected ten times or more. The chain joins TRBV7-2 to TRBJ2-5, with D possibly matching TRBD1 (5 bases). Looked up from germline, CDR1 is SGHTA and CDR2 is FQGNSA. Trimming took 4 bases from V and 5 from J, leaving 11 bases between them. This CDR3 is 13 amino acids long. CDR3: CASSSPGMETQYF. Written as DNA, the CDR3 is TGTGCCAGCAGCTCCCCAGGGATGGAGACCCAGTACTTC.

This clone has at least ten counts. The J gene is TRBJ2-3, the V gene TRBV30; possibly TRBD2 for D (6 bases). This CDR3 is 12 amino acids long. Trimming took off 2 bases at V and 8 bases at J, with 11 bases between the two ends. CDR1 and CDR2 (germline): GTSNPN, SVGIG (reference sequence). The CDR3 loop is CAWSNRGGTQYF. CDR3 DNA sequence: TGTGCCTGGAGTAATAGGGGAGGTACGCAGTATTTT.

This clone was seen a few times. This rearrangement joins TRBV28 to TRBJ2-4; the match to TRBD1 covers 8 bases. J gave up 8 bases and V 7 bases, and 10 bases lay outside the gene matches. Germline assignment: CDR1 MDHEN and CDR2 SYDVKM. The length of the CDR3 is 14 residues. The DNA for the CDR3 is TGTGCCAGCAACAAACAGGGGGTCGGATACATTCAGTACTTC. Amino acid sequence: CASNKQGVGYIQYF.

The V gene is TRBV9, the J gene TRBJ1-1; D possibly corresponds to TRBD1 (5 bases). The CDR3 sequence is 14 residues long. The V gene lost 4 bases and the J gene lost 2 bases, with 12 bases spanning the gap. Germline V gives CDR1 SGDLS, CDR2 YYNGEE. The CDR3 nucleotides are TGTGCCAGCAGCCCAAGGACATTTAACACTGAAGCTTTCTTT. Its translation: CASSPRTFNTEAFF. The complete variable domain, with remaining parts taken from reference TRBV9 and TRBJ1-1, reads DSGVTQTPKHLITATGQRVTLRCSPRSGDLSVYWYQQSLDQGLQFLIQYYNGEERAKGNILERFSAQQFPDLHSELNLSSLELGDSALYFCASSPRTFNTEAFFGQGTRLTVV.

The chain recombines TRBV7-6 with TRBJ1-4; D uncertain. Germline lookup yields CDR1 SGHVS and CDR2 FNYEAQ. V was pared by 1 base and J by 7 bases, with 13 bases between. The CDR3 totals 15 residues. This CDR3 is CASSLVAGTGEKLFF. The CDR3 DNA reads TGTGCCAGCAGCTTAGTCGCCGGCACGGGTGAAAAACTGTTTTTT.

This clone was seen a handful of times. The chain is built from TRBV11-2 and TRBJ1-1; TRBD1 might be the D (5 bases). Germline loops: CDR1 SGHAT, CDR2 FQNNGV. The CDR3 spans 15 residues. Trimming stripped 1 base from V and 3 bases from J, with 12 bases between. For the CDR3, the DNA is TGTGCCAGCAGCTTAGTGGGAGGGGAATACACTGAAGCTTTCTTT. It codes for CASSLVGGEYTEAFF.

The genes are TRBV28 and TRBJ2-7; D is possibly TRBD1 (7 bases). The CDR3 runs 17 residues. CDR1 and CDR2 (germline): MDHEN, SYDVKM. The germline V and J ends were trimmed by 3 bases and 3 bases, with 21 bases remaining between them. CDR3 amino acids: CASSLTPGRGAFYEQYF. CDR3 nucleotide sequence: TGTGCCAGCAGTTTGACCCCCGGCAGGGGGGCCTTCTACGAGCAGTACTTC.